This TCR beta chain was documented in a study of blood T cell repertoires in COVID-19. J lost 0 bases, V lost 1 base, and 2 bases had no gene match. CDR3 length: 15 residues. The germline CDR1 and CDR2 sequences are ENHRY and SYGVKD. Clones were sequenced by immunoSEQ multiplex PCR, and TCRdb holds only the in-frame ones, with some missing. This sample has 40,000 to 45,000 clones; over 70% occur once, and the top ten carry around a third. The clonotype originates from an elderly woman with acute or convalescent COVID-19. Source material: peripheral blood. The chain is built from TRBV10-3 and TRBJ2-7; 8 bases line up with TRBD2. The DNA for the CDR3 is TGTGCCATCAGTGAGTTCGGGACTAGCTCCTACGAGCAGTACTTC. This gives the protein CAISEFGTSSYEQYF.